The rows below give T cell receptor beta chains drawn from one sample of a study of shared clonotypes between healthy human individuals. The protocol was immunoSEQ multiplex PCR, while the TCRdb copy is restricted to in-frame clones and leaves out a portion. The sample shows nearly 2 million clones, roughly 95% of them seen only once. The sequencing sample was made of naive CD8+ T cells sorted from blood. These receptors came from a man between 18 and 29 years old in good health. Both conserved end residues are part of each CDR3. Each record gives: CDR3 protein, CDR3 DNA, V gene, D gene, clone size, J gene. The D gene is left open where the match is weak. The listing skips clone size in some rows; elsewhere it reads once, few, many or a size class.

CDR3aa: CASSYSAGEYTDTQYF
CDR3nt: TGTGCCAGCAGTTACTCGGCGGGCGAATACACAGATACGCAGTATTTT
v_gene: TRBV6-5
d_gene: -
abundance: -
j_gene: TRBJ2-3

CDR3aa: CASSASQGAGTEAFF
CDR3nt: TGTGCCAGCAGCGCATCACAGGGGGCCGGAACTGAAGCTTTCTTT
v_gene: TRBV7-8
d_gene: TRBD1
abundance: -
j_gene: TRBJ1-1

CDR3aa: CASSPGILQGAEETQYF
CDR3nt: TGCGCCAGCAGCCCCGGAATCCTACAGGGGGCGGAGGAGACCCAGTACTTC
v_gene: TRBV4-1
d_gene: TRBD1
abundance: -
j_gene: TRBJ2-5

CDR3aa: CASSGEGFAKNIQYF
CDR3nt: TGTGCCAGCAGCGGCGAGGGTTTTGCCAAAAACATTCAGTACTTC
v_gene: TRBV7-9
d_gene: -
abundance: -
j_gene: TRBJ2-4

CDR3aa: CASSLEGGPSYNSPLHF
CDR3nt: TGTGCCAGCAGCTTGGAAGGTGGACCCTCCTATAATTCACCCCTCCACTTT
v_gene: TRBV11-2
d_gene: -
abundance: -
j_gene: TRBJ1-6

CDR3aa: CSARDIGIQYF
CDR3nt: TGCAGTGCTAGAGATATTGGCATTCAGTACTTC
v_gene: TRBV20-1
d_gene: -
abundance: -
j_gene: TRBJ2-4

CDR3aa: CASSPQETSYTEAFF
CDR3nt: TGTGCCAGTAGTCCTCAGGAGACGTCGTACACTGAAGCTTTCTTT
v_gene: TRBV19
d_gene: -
abundance: -
j_gene: TRBJ1-1

CDR3aa: CASSLASQGAYEQYF
CDR3nt: TGTGCCAGCAGCTTAGCGAGTCAGGGCGCCTACGAGCAGTACTTC
v_gene: TRBV7-9
d_gene: -
abundance: -
j_gene: TRBJ2-7

CDR3aa: CASSPTGTGIQPQHF
CDR3nt: TGTGCCAGCAGCCCGACTGGAACGGGGATTCAGCCCCAGCATTTT
v_gene: TRBV7-9
d_gene: -
abundance: -
j_gene: TRBJ1-5

CDR3aa: CASSLGQGASNTEAFF
CDR3nt: TGCGCCAGCAGCCTCGGACAGGGGGCCTCGAACACTGAAGCTTTCTTT
v_gene: TRBV5-1
d_gene: TRBD1
abundance: once
j_gene: TRBJ1-1

CDR3aa: CASSRLRNNYGYTF
CDR3nt: TGTGCCAGCAGCCGTCTGAGGAATAACTATGGCTACACCTTC
v_gene: TRBV21-1
d_gene: -
abundance: -
j_gene: TRBJ1-2

CDR3aa: CASSEYGTDYGYTF
CDR3nt: TGTGCCAGCAGTGAATACGGGACGGACTATGGCTACACCTTC
v_gene: TRBV6-1
d_gene: -
abundance: few
j_gene: TRBJ1-2

CDR3aa: CASSRQAEYSNQPQHF
CDR3nt: TGTGCCAGCAGCCGACAGGCTGAGTATAGCAATCAGCCCCAGCATTTT
v_gene: TRBV28
d_gene: -
abundance: -
j_gene: TRBJ1-5

CDR3aa: CASSLSTGQNYEQYF
CDR3nt: TGTGCCAGCAGTTTATCGACGGGACAGAACTACGAGCAGTACTTC
v_gene: TRBV27
d_gene: TRBD1
abundance: -
j_gene: TRBJ2-7

CDR3aa: CAWSVRDSADFGQPQHF
CDR3nt: TGTGCCTGGAGTGTAAGGGACTCTGCCGATTTTGGTCAGCCCCAGCATTTT
v_gene: TRBV30
d_gene: -
abundance: -
j_gene: TRBJ1-5

CDR3aa: CASSFSGRIRTDTQYF
CDR3nt: TGTGCCAGCAGCTTTAGCGGGAGGATCCGCACAGATACGCAGTATTTT
v_gene: TRBV11-2
d_gene: TRBD2
abundance: -
j_gene: TRBJ2-3

CDR3aa: CASSPRGHSYEQYF
CDR3nt: TGTGCCAGCAGTCCACGGGGACACAGCTACGAGCAGTACTTC
v_gene: TRBV27
d_gene: -
abundance: -
j_gene: TRBJ2-7

CDR3aa: CASSLARTSGAWATQYF
CDR3nt: TGTGCCAGCAGCTTAGCCAGGACTAGCGGGGCGTGGGCTACGCAGTATTTT
v_gene: TRBV11-2
d_gene: TRBD2
abundance: -
j_gene: TRBJ2-3

CDR3aa: CASSPRGAWEQYF
CDR3nt: TGTGCCAGTAGCCCCCGGGGAGCCTGGGAGCAGTACTTC
v_gene: TRBV19
d_gene: -
abundance: -
j_gene: TRBJ2-7

CDR3aa: CAWSVGDTDTQYF
CDR3nt: TGTGCCTGGAGTGTCGGGGACACAGATACGCAGTATTTT
v_gene: TRBV30
d_gene: -
abundance: -
j_gene: TRBJ2-3

CDR3aa: CATYGITDTQYF
CDR3nt: TGTGCCACCTATGGGATCACAGATACGCAGTATTTT
v_gene: TRBV6-1
d_gene: -
abundance: -
j_gene: TRBJ2-3

CDR3aa: CASSKGTGGSYEQYF
CDR3nt: TGTGCCAGCAGCAAAGGGACAGGGGGGTCCTACGAGCAGTACTTC
v_gene: TRBV5-5
d_gene: TRBD1
abundance: -
j_gene: TRBJ2-7

CDR3aa: CASSPRQGTDTQYF
CDR3nt: TGTGCCAGCTCACCCAGACAGGGGACAGATACGCAGTATTTT
v_gene: TRBV18
d_gene: TRBD1
abundance: -
j_gene: TRBJ2-3

CDR3aa: CASGAGYEQYF
CDR3nt: TGTGCCAGCGGGGCCGGATACGAGCAGTACTTC
v_gene: TRBV6-1
d_gene: -
abundance: -
j_gene: TRBJ2-7

CDR3aa: CASSPTGQLGELFF
CDR3nt: TGCGCCAGCAGCCCAACGGGACAGCTGGGGGAACTGTTTTTT
v_gene: TRBV5-1
d_gene: TRBD1
abundance: -
j_gene: TRBJ1-4

CDR3aa: CASIGEIYGYTF
CDR3nt: TGTGCCAGCATTGGGGAAATCTATGGCTACACCTTC
v_gene: TRBV2
d_gene: -
abundance: -
j_gene: TRBJ1-2

CDR3aa: CASSVDGQVYETQYF
CDR3nt: TGTGCCAGCAGCGTAGATGGACAGGTTTACGAGACCCAGTACTTC
v_gene: TRBV9
d_gene: TRBD1
abundance: -
j_gene: TRBJ2-5

CDR3aa: CAISESSEGINEKLFF
CDR3nt: TGTGCCATCAGTGAGTCGAGTGAAGGGATAAATGAAAAACTGTTTTTT
v_gene: TRBV10-3
d_gene: -
abundance: -
j_gene: TRBJ1-4

CDR3aa: CASSETSTDTQYF
CDR3nt: TGTGCCAGCAGCGAGACTAGCACAGATACGCAGTATTTT
v_gene: TRBV7-9
d_gene: -
abundance: -
j_gene: TRBJ2-3

CDR3aa: CASSFDTDGLTEAFF
CDR3nt: TGTGCCAGCAGTTTCGATACGGACGGGCTAACTGAAGCTTTCTTT
v_gene: TRBV27
d_gene: -
abundance: once
j_gene: TRBJ1-1

CDR3aa: CASSLRTASGDTQYF
CDR3nt: TGCGCCAGCAGCTTGAGGACAGCTAGTGGGGATACGCAGTATTTT
v_gene: TRBV5-1
d_gene: -
abundance: -
j_gene: TRBJ2-3

CDR3aa: CASSPPLGESSDTQYF
CDR3nt: TGTGCCAGCTCACCCCCCCTCGGGGAGAGTTCAGATACGCAGTATTTT
v_gene: TRBV18
d_gene: -
abundance: -
j_gene: TRBJ2-3

CDR3aa: CASSASSSGAINQPQHF
CDR3nt: TGTGCCAGCAGTGCCAGTTCCTCCGGGGCTATAAATCAGCCCCAGCATTTT
v_gene: TRBV6-1
d_gene: -
abundance: -
j_gene: TRBJ1-5

CDR3aa: CASSYGGRSNQPQHF
CDR3nt: TGTGCCAGCAGTTACGGGGGGCGAAGCAATCAGCCCCAGCATTTT
v_gene: TRBV6-5
d_gene: -
abundance: -
j_gene: TRBJ1-5

CDR3aa: CATSRVRGPPYEQYF
CDR3nt: TGTGCCACCAGCAGAGTTCGCGGGCCCCCCTACGAGCAGTACTTC
v_gene: TRBV15
d_gene: -
abundance: -
j_gene: TRBJ2-7

CDR3aa: CASSSPWDGETQYF
CDR3nt: TGTGCCAGTAGTTCCCCCTGGGATGGAGAGACCCAGTACTTC
v_gene: TRBV19
d_gene: -
abundance: -
j_gene: TRBJ2-5

CDR3aa: CASSLSNLYGYTF
CDR3nt: TGTGCCAGCAGTTTATCCAACTTGTATGGCTACACCTTC
v_gene: TRBV27
d_gene: -
abundance: -
j_gene: TRBJ1-2

CDR3aa: CASRGGGDNEQFF
CDR3nt: TGTGCCAGCAGGGGGGGAGGAGACAATGAGCAGTTCTTC
v_gene: TRBV27
d_gene: -
abundance: once
j_gene: TRBJ2-1

CDR3aa: CSVAGLAVEGTDTQYF
CDR3nt: TGCAGCGTTGCGGGACTAGCGGTTGAGGGCACAGATACGCAGTATTTT
v_gene: TRBV29-1
d_gene: TRBD2
abundance: once
j_gene: TRBJ2-3

CDR3aa: CASTPTVGREETQYF
CDR3nt: TGTGCCAGCACCCCAACAGTTGGGCGGGAAGAGACCCAGTACTTC
v_gene: TRBV7-8
d_gene: -
abundance: -
j_gene: TRBJ2-5

CDR3aa: CASSPTRTGELFF
CDR3nt: TGCGCCAGCAGCCCTACACGGACCGGGGAGCTGTTTTTT
v_gene: TRBV4-1
d_gene: -
abundance: -
j_gene: TRBJ2-2

CDR3aa: CASSYDGQTYEQYF
CDR3nt: TGTGCCAGCAGTTACGACGGACAGACCTACGAGCAGTACTTC
v_gene: TRBV6-5
d_gene: -
abundance: -
j_gene: TRBJ2-7

CDR3aa: CASSYSVEQYF
CDR3nt: TGTGCCAGCAGTTACTCGGTCGAGCAGTACTTC
v_gene: TRBV6-5
d_gene: -
abundance: -
j_gene: TRBJ2-7

CDR3aa: CASSQVEGLTGELFF
CDR3nt: TGCGCCAGCAGCCAAGTGGAAGGGCTCACCGGGGAGCTGTTTTTT
v_gene: TRBV4-1
d_gene: -
abundance: -
j_gene: TRBJ2-2

CDR3aa: CASSFGARAQETQYF
CDR3nt: TGTGCCAGCAGCTTTGGGGCTAGGGCTCAAGAGACCCAGTACTTC
v_gene: TRBV13
d_gene: -
abundance: -
j_gene: TRBJ2-5

CDR3aa: CASSQIGTTYEAFF
CDR3nt: TGCGCCAGCAGCCAAATCGGGACCACATACGAAGCTTTCTTT
v_gene: TRBV4-1
d_gene: -
abundance: once
j_gene: TRBJ1-1

CDR3aa: CASSLVTGGQETQYF
CDR3nt: TGTGCCAGCAGCCTTGTCACCGGAGGACAAGAGACCCAGTACTTC
v_gene: TRBV2
d_gene: -
abundance: -
j_gene: TRBJ2-5

CDR3aa: CASSPRPGGRYGYTF
CDR3nt: TGTGCCAGCTCACCGCGGCCGGGGGGTCGCTATGGCTACACCTTC
v_gene: TRBV27
d_gene: -
abundance: -
j_gene: TRBJ1-2

CDR3aa: CASSLAGTGSYEQYF
CDR3nt: TGTGCCAGCAGCTTAGCCGGGACAGGATCCTACGAGCAGTACTTC
v_gene: TRBV13
d_gene: TRBD1
abundance: -
j_gene: TRBJ2-7

CDR3aa: CASSLAATYEQYF
CDR3nt: TGTGCCAGCAGCTTGGCGGCGACCTACGAGCAGTACTTC
v_gene: TRBV5-5
d_gene: -
abundance: -
j_gene: TRBJ2-7

CDR3aa: CASSSLDSSTDTQYF
CDR3nt: TGCGCCAGCAGCTCCCTTGACAGTAGCACAGATACGCAGTATTTT
v_gene: TRBV5-1
d_gene: -
abundance: -
j_gene: TRBJ2-3

CDR3aa: CASALPDSHNSPLHF
CDR3nt: TGTGCCAGCGCCCTCCCCGACAGCCATAATTCACCCCTCCACTTT
v_gene: TRBV28
d_gene: -
abundance: -
j_gene: TRBJ1-6

CDR3aa: CASSPRDGQNTEAFF
CDR3nt: TGCGCCAGCAGCCCCAGGGATGGGCAGAACACTGAAGCTTTCTTT
v_gene: TRBV4-1
d_gene: -
abundance: -
j_gene: TRBJ1-1

CDR3aa: CASSLAGEGLEEKLFF
CDR3nt: TGTGCCAGCAGCTTAGCGGGGGAGGGGTTGGAGGAAAAACTGTTTTTT
v_gene: TRBV7-8
d_gene: -
abundance: once
j_gene: TRBJ1-4

CDR3aa: CAWRVPGPNYGYTF
CDR3nt: TGTGCCTGGAGGGTCCCAGGGCCTAACTATGGCTACACCTTC
v_gene: TRBV30
d_gene: -
abundance: -
j_gene: TRBJ1-2

CDR3aa: CASSLQTGWRTQYF
CDR3nt: TGTGCCAGCAGTTTACAGACAGGGTGGCGGACCCAGTACTTC
v_gene: TRBV27
d_gene: TRBD1
abundance: -
j_gene: TRBJ2-5

CDR3aa: CASSLRQADYEQYF
CDR3nt: TGCGCCAGCAGCCTTAGACAGGCCGACTACGAGCAGTACTTC
v_gene: TRBV4-1
d_gene: -
abundance: -
j_gene: TRBJ2-7